Listed below are T cell receptor beta chains from one sample, sequenced in a study of cytomegalovirus exposure and HLA in healthy donors. Clones were read by immunoSEQ multiplex PCR, and TCRdb kept only the in-frame ones, dropping some. Of over 250,000 clones in the sample, 70% to 90% were seen once. The sequencing input was PBMCs. The receptor source for this set is a woman aged 18-29 years in good health and CMV-seronegative. Each CDR3 is given with its conserved first and last residue. D genes are given only for firm matches. Only some rows state a clone size, as once, few, many or a class for expanded clones.

abundance	v_gene	j_gene	d_gene	CDR3nt	CDR3aa
.	TRBV27	TRBJ2-7	TRBD2	TGTGCCAGCAGAACGGGGACTAGCGGGAGCTACGAGCAGTACTTC	CASRTGTSGSYEQYF
once	TRBV10-3	TRBJ2-3	TRBD2	TGTGCCACGGAACTAGCGGATACGCAGTATTTT	CATELADTQYF
once	TRBV6-5	TRBJ2-2	.	TGTGCCAGCAGTAGGACTAAGATCTTGTGGGAGCTGTTTTTT	CASSRTKILWELFF
.	TRBV27	TRBJ2-7	TRBD1	TGTGCCAGCAGTTCCGCCGGGACAGACTCCTACGAGCAGTACTTC	CASSSAGTDSYEQYF
.	TRBV30	TRBJ2-7	.	TGTGCCTGGAGAGGTAAAGGGGCCTCAAATGACTACGAGCAGTACTTC	CAWRGKGASNDYEQYF
.	TRBV5-4	TRBJ2-7	TRBD2	TGTGCCAGCAGCTTGGAGGTAGCGGGGGGGAGGAGCTCCTACGAGCAGTACTTC	CASSLEVAGGRSSYEQYF
few	TRBV30	TRBJ1-2	.	TGTGCCTGGAGTCTGACAGGCATGTATGGCTACACCTTC	CAWSLTGMYGYTF
once	TRBV6-4	TRBJ2-1	TRBD2	TGTGCCAGCAGTTCACTAGCGGGAGGAACATACAATGAGCAGTTCTTC	CASSSLAGGTYNEQFF
few	TRBV25-1	TRBJ2-7	TRBD2	TGTGCCAGCCGGGGGGTGGAATACGAGCAGTACTTC	CASRGVEYEQYF
.	TRBV20-1	TRBJ1-6	.	TGCAGTGCTAGAGCGGTTACCCTCCACTTT	CSARAVTLHF
.	TRBV7-9	TRBJ2-1	.	TGTGCCAGCAGCTCTCCACTAGGAAGGTCGGTAGGTGAGCAGTTCTTC	CASSSPLGRSVGEQFF
.	TRBV28	TRBJ2-1	.	TGTGCCAGCAGTTTACTTAGCGCCGGGGATGAGCAGTTCTTC	CASSLLSAGDEQFF